This T cell receptor beta chain was captured by sequencing in a study of T cells after yellow fever vaccination. The study, taken as a whole, reports: Clones from primary vaccination mostly reappeared after the booster (approximately 95% CD4, roughly 87% CD8). Repertoires sorted by FACS could include abundant clonotypes that are contaminants from the bulk population.

This clonotype was seen more than once but under ten times. The antigen remains unidentified. For TCR, cDNA came from 5'RACE template switching, which added a universal primer site and UMIs. TCRdb re-called the 5' RACE reads with MiXCR, one entry per CDR3 protein. This table has a few hundred thousand distinct CDR3 sequences, roughly 11% appearing once. The CDR3 consists of 14 residues. Germline lookup yields CDR1 SGHRS and CDR2 YFSETQ. The trim removed 4 bases at V and 5 bases at J, leaving 6 bases unmatched. Sequences were derived from PBMCs, sampled on the day of the first yellow fever vaccination. J is TRBJ2-5 and V is TRBV5-1; TRBD2 agrees at 9 bases. The receptor comes from a young man who received the YFV17D yellow fever vaccine. CDR3 loop: CASSEGLAMETQYF. DNA for the CDR3: TGCGCCAGCAGCGAAGGACTAGCGATGGAGACCCAGTACTTC.